Below, one T cell receptor (beta chain) is given with its context. Its antigen is still unknown. Per-nucleotide qualities are absent, and no much larger clonotype sits a single base away. At diagnosis, tumor, uninvolved tumor-adjacent lung and peripheral blood were collected and then preserved as a mix of FFPE and fresh-frozen material. For TCR repertoire profiling, blood samples were analyzed in the form of peripheral blood mononuclear cells. The data are from a study of T cells in localized non-small cell lung cancer (dated by TCRdb to 2019 to 2021). Concerning the study at large: Comparing tumors with uninvolved tumor-adjacent lungs, the study looked at the T cell repertoires of 200 to 250 patients with early-stage NSCLC. Of the NSCLC patients, over 120 were male and roughly 110 were female, and the mean age was around 66 years. The cohort consisted of a few hundred treatment-naive NSCLC patients whose localized lung tumors had been resected. The full study reports these points: Uninvolved tumor-adjacent lung showed the highest T cell clonality, higher than tumor, which suggests more focused antigenic responses in the uninvolved tumor-adjacent lung. A median of around 50 of the top 100 tumor clones turned up in the paired uninvolved adjacent lung, and 28 of those clones also ranked among the top 100 of that same adjacent lung. Because of the exploratory design, TCR variables were selected using unadjusted p-values without false-discovery rate correction. Because multi-region tumor sequencing was not done, intratumor heterogeneity could not be ruled out. Higher T cell density in blood was associated with longer overall survival, whereas higher clonality in adjacent lung was associated with shorter survival.

The germline ends are 23 bases apart after V is trimmed by 1 base and J by 4 bases. The germline V gene yields SGHTA for CDR1 and FQGNSA for CDR2. From its cysteine to its phenylalanine, the CDR3 spans 18 amino acids. Here the CDR3 DNA is all that survives: 54 bases in frame from base 1. The immunoSEQ Assay was used to sequence TCR beta CDR3 regions from DNA. Per the authors' processing: T cell density was computed as TCR beta template counts normalized to usable DNA estimated by amplifying housekeeping genes. Richness was estimated with the preseqR package, extrapolating to 400,000 templates for PBMC samples and 120,000 templates for tissue samples. Clonality was taken to be one minus Pielou's evenness. Tissue-enriched TCRs were identified by differential abundance testing using productive amino-acid clonotypes, minimum total count 5 and alpha 0.1. The Jaccard Index and the Morisita Overlap Index were used to measure how much the repertoires overlapped between compartments. GLIPH grouped TCR beta CDR3s together with public tetramer-defined viral CDR3s, and a viral motif had to include at least three viral sequences and show V-gene enrichment. Entries here come from immuneACCESS through TCRdb and include only in-frame sequences with V and J called. Some clones fail to appear in such tables; in the studies checked, an unresolved V gene covers under half of the shortfall, and the cause of the remainder is unknown. V, J and clone size were drawn from that table, and D and trimming were deduced from the DNA. The sample data list 20,000 to 25,000 clones, and roughly nine tenths of these were observed just once. 0.9% to 1.4% of the sample lies in the top ten.

The chain uses TRBV7-2 and TRBJ2-7, with the D gene possibly TRBD1 or TRBD2, each one fitting 5 bases. The sample was peripheral blood, taken before any cancer treatment. This TCR was sampled from a woman aged 40-75 years with stage I lung adenocarcinoma. The CDR3: CASSLVSLGQGALYEQYF. The DNA sequence follows: TGTGCCAGCAGCTTAGTTTCTTTAGGGCAGGGAGCTCTTTACGAGCAGTACTTC.